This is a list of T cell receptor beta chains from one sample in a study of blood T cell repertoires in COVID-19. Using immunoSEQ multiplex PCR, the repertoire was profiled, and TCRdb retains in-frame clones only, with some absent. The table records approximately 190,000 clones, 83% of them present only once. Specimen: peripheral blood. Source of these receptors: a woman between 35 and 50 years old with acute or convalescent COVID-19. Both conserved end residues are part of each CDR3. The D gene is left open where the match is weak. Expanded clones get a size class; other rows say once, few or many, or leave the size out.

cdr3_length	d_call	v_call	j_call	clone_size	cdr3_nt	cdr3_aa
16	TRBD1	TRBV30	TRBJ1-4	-	TGTGCCTGGAGTGACGAGACAGGGATTAGTTATGAAAAACTGTTTTTT	CAWSDETGISYEKLFF
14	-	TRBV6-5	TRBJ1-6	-	TGTGCCAGCGTTTCTGATTGGCAGGGGCCACCCCTCCACTTT	CASVSDWQGPPLHF
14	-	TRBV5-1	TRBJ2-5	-	TGCGCCAGCAGCTTGCCTATTCAACAAGAGACCCAGTACTTC	CASSLPIQQETQYF
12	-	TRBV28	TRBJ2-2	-	TGTGCCAGCAGTGAAGTTACTGGGGAGCTGTTTTTT	CASSEVTGELFF
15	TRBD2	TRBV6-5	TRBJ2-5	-	TGTGCCAGCAGTTACTCCCGCGGGGGGGAAGAGACCCAGTACTTC	CASSYSRGGEETQYF
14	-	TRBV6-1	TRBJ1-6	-	TGTGCCAGCAGTGAATCGGTTAATAATTCACCCCTCCACTTT	CASSESVNNSPLHF
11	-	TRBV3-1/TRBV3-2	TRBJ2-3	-	TGTGCCAGCAGACTAGTGGATACGCAGTATTTT	CASRLVDTQYF
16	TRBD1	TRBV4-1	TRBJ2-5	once	TGCGCCAGCAGCCAAGACTGGACAGGGGGCGCGGAGACCCAGTACTTC	CASSQDWTGGAETQYF
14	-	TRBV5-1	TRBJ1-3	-	TGCGCCAGCAGCTTGTCGGTCTCTGGAAACACCATATATTTT	CASSLSVSGNTIYF
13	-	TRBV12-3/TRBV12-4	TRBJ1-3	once	TGTGCCAGCACGGAACAGACTGGAAACACCATATATTTT	CASTEQTGNTIYF
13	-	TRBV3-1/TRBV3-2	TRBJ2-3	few	TGTGCCAGCAGCCACCGCGGGGCAGATACGCAGTATTTT	CASSHRGADTQYF
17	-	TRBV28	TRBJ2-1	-	TGTGCCAGCAGTTTTTTAGGGGCAGGGTCGCTATACAATGAGCAGTTCTTC	CASSFLGAGSLYNEQFF
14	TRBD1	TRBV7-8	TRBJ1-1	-	TGTGCCAGCAGCTTAGCCACAGGGGGTACTGAAGCTTTCTTT	CASSLATGGTEAFF
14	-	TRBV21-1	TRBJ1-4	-	TGTGCCAGCAACTCCGGGACAGGGAATGAAAAACTGTTTTTT	CASNSGTGNEKLFF
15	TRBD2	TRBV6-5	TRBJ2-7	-	TGTGCCAGCAGTCCTGGTAGCGGGGGGAATTACGAGCAGTACTTC	CASSPGSGGNYEQYF
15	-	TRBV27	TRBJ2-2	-	TGTGCCAGCAGGGGGTGGACAGAGAACACCGGGGAGCTGTTTTTT	CASRGWTENTGELFF
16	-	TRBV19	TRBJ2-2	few	TGTGCCAGTAGTATCGGTCAGGGGCGCGGCACCGGGGAGCTGTTTTTT	CASSIGQGRGTGELFF
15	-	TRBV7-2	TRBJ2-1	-	TGTGCCAGCAGCCCGCTAGGAGCGGAATACAATGAGCAGTTCTTC	CASSPLGAEYNEQFF
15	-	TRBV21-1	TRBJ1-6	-	TGTGCCAGCAGCAAAGTGGGACAGGGTCGTTCACCCCTCCACTTT	CASSKVGQGRSPLHF
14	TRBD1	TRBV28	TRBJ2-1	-	TGTGCCACCCGGACAGGGGGCGCGTGGAATGAGCAGTTCTTC	CATRTGGAWNEQFF
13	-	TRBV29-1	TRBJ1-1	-	TGCAGCGTTGATTCGGTGGGGCGGACTGAAGCTTTCTTT	CSVDSVGRTEAFF
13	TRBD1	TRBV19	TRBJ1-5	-	TGTGCCAGTAGGGGACAGGGGGATCAGCCCCAGCATTTT	CASRGQGDQPQHF
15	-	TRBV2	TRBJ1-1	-	TGTGCCAGCGATCATGCCTCAGGGTCGAACACTGAAGCTTTCTTT	CASDHASGSNTEAFF
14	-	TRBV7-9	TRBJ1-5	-	TGTGCCAGCAGCTTAAGCTCTCCCGGTCAGCCCCAGCATTTT	CASSLSSPGQPQHF
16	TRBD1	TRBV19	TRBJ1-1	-	TGTGCCAGTAGTCTAAGGGACAGGGGGCCGAACACTGAAGCTTTCTTT	CASSLRDRGPNTEAFF
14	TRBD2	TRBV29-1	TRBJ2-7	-	TGCAGCGTTAGAGCGGCTAGCGGTGCCTACGAGCAGTACTTC	CSVRAASGAYEQYF
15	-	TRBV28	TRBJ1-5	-	TGTGCCAGCAGTCCCGGGCAGGGATCCAATCAGCCCCAGCATTTT	CASSPGQGSNQPQHF
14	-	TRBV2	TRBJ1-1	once	TGTGCCAGCGAGAGACAGAACATGAACACTGAAGCTTTCTTT	CASERQNMNTEAFF
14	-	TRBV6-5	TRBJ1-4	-	TGTGCCAGCAGATCGGGACTGATTAATGAAAAACTGTTTTTT	CASRSGLINEKLFF
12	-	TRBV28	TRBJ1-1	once	TGTGCCAGCAGTCCCCCAGGCGTAGAAGCTTTCTTT	CASSPPGVEAFF
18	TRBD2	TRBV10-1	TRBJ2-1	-	TGCGCCAGCCAAGAACCAATTCACGGGGAGGGTACCTACAATGAGCAGTTCTTC	CASQEPIHGEGTYNEQFF
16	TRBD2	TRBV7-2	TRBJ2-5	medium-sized	TGTGCCAGCAGCCTCTCTAGCGGGGCGAACCAAGAGACCCAGTACTTC	CASSLSSGANQETQYF
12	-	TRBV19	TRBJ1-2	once	TGTGCCAGTAGTTGGGGCGGGGGCGGCTACACCTTC	CASSWGGGGYTF
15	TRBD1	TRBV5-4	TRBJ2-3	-	TGTGCCAGCAGCCCTCCGGACAGGGGGCGAGATACGCAGTATTTT	CASSPPDRGRDTQYF
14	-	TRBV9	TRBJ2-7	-	TGTGCCAGCAGCGTCACGGACTTACCCTACGAGCAGTACTTC	CASSVTDLPYEQYF
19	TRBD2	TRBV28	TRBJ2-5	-	TGTGCCAGCAGTTCCGAGATCAGCCCAGCCCCGGGGGGCCAAGAGACCCAGTACTTC	CASSSEISPAPGGQETQYF
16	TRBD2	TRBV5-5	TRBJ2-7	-	TGTGCCAGCAGCTCGCCTGGACTAGGGAGCTCCTACGAGCAGTACTTC	CASSSPGLGSSYEQYF
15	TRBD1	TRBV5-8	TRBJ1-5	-	TGTGCCAGCAGCTTGGGGGGGACAGCGAATCAGCCCCAGCATTTT	CASSLGGTANQPQHF
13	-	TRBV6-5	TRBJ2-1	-	TGTGCCAGCAGTTACTCGAGAGTCGGGGAGCAGTTCTTC	CASSYSRVGEQFF
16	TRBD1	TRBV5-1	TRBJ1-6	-	TGCGCCAGCAGCATACAGGGGAGTGGTGGAAATTCACCCCTCCACTTT	CASSIQGSGGNSPLHF
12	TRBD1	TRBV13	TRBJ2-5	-	TGTGCCAGCAGTAGGGGGCTGGAGACCCAGTACTTC	CASSRGLETQYF
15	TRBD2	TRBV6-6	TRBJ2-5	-	TGTGCCAGCAGTACCCCGGGCGGGGGTCAAGAGACCCAGTACTTC	CASSTPGGGQETQYF
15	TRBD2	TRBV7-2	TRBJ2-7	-	TGTGCCAGCAGGAACGGGGGGTCCGGGCCCTACGAGCAGTACTTC	CASRNGGSGPYEQYF
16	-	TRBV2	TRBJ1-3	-	TGTGCCAGCGGGGGAGGACGTATGCTATCTGGAAACACCATATATTTT	CASGGGRMLSGNTIYF
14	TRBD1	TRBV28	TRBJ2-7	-	TGTGCCAGCAGTGGAAGGACAGGGGTCTACGAGCAGTACTTC	CASSGRTGVYEQYF
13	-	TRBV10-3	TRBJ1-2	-	TGTGCCACCGGGACATCCCAAGGGTATGGCTACACCTTC	CATGTSQGYGYTF
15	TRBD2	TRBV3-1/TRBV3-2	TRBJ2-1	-	TGTGCCAGCAAAATAGCGGGCCTTGAATACAATGAGCAGTTCTTC	CASKIAGLEYNEQFF
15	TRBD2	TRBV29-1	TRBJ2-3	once	TGCAGCGTTGATGGGACTAGCGGGGGGGCAGATACGCAGTATTTT	CSVDGTSGGADTQYF
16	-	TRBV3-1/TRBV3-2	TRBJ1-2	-	TGTGCCAGCAGCCACTTATGGCCCTTAAGACTCGATGGCTACACCTTC	CASSHLWPLRLDGYTF
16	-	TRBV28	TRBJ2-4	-	TGTGCCAGCAGTTTACCGGGACAAATTGACAAAAACATTCAGTACTTC	CASSLPGQIDKNIQYF
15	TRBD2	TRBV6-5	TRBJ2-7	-	TGTGCCAGCAGCAGGACTAGCGGGGGAACCTACGAGCAGTACTTC	CASSRTSGGTYEQYF
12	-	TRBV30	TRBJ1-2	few	TGTGCCTGGGGGAACAGCCCCAATGGCTACACCTTC	CAWGNSPNGYTF
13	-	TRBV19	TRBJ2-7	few	TGTGCCAGTAGTTCGGACTACTCCTACGAGCAGTACTTC	CASSSDYSYEQYF